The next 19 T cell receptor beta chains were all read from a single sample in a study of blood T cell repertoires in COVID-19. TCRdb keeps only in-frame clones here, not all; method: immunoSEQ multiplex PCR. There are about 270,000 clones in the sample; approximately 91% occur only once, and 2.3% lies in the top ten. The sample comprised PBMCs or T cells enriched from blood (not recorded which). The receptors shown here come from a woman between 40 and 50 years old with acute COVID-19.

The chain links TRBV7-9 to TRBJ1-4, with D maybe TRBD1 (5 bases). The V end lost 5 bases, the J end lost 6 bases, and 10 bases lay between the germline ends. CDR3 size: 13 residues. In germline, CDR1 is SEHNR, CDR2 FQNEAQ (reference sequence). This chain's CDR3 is CASSAEGDEKLFF. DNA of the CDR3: TGTGCCAGCAGCGCGGAAGGGGATGAAAAACTGTTTTTT.

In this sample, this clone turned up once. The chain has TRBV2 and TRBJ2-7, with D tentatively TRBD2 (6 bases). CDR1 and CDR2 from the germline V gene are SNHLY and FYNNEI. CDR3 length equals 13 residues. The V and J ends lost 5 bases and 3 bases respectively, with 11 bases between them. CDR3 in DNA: TGTGCCAGCAGTCTCGGGGGTCTCTACGAGCAGTACTTC. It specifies CASSLGGLYEQYF.

The CDR3 DNA reads TGCGCCAGCACACCCGGGACAGGAGTGTATACGCAGTATTTT. Protein product: CASTPGTGVYTQYF. The gene calls are TRBV10-2 and TRBJ2-3; 8 bases are shared with TRBD1. Germline trimming cut 7 bases from V and 7 bases from J; bases unmatched to any gene: 10. The CDR3 length is 14 residues. Germline CDR1 reads WSHSY; CDR2 reads SAAADI.

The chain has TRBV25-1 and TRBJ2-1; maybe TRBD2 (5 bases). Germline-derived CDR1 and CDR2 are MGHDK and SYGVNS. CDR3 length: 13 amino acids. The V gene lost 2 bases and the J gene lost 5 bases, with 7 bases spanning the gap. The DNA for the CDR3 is TGTGCCAGCAGTGAACAGGAGGACAATGAGCAGTTCTTC. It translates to CASSEQEDNEQFF.

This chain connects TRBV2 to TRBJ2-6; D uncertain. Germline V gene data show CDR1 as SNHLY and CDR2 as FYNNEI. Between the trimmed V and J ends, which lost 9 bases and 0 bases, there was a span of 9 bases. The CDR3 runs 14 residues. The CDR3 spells CASFTGSGANVLTF. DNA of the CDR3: TGTGCCAGTTTTACGGGCTCTGGGGCCAACGTCCTGACTTTC.

CDR3 loop: CASSIGQVSTDTQYF. The CDR3 DNA sequence: TGTGCCAGTAGTATAGGACAGGTGTCTACAGATACGCAGTATTTT. The rearrangement uses TRBV19 and TRBJ2-3; tentatively, D is TRBD1 (6 bases). CDR1 and CDR2 from the germline V gene are LNHDA and SQIVND (reference sequence). Deletions cut 1 base from V and 3 bases from J, with 11 bases between. The CDR3 runs to 15 residues. Complete variable domain (other parts from reference TRBV19 and TRBJ2-3): DGGITQSPKYLFRKEGQNVTLSCEQNLNHDAMYWYRQDPGQGLRLIYYSQIVNDFQKGDIAEGYSVSREKKESFPLTVTSAQKNPTAFYLCASSIGQVSTDTQYFGPGTRLTVL.

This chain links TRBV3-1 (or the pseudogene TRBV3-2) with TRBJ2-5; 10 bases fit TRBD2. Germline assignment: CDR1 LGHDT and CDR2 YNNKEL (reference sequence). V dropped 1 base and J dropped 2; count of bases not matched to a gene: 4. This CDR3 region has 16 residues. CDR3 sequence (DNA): TGTGCCAGCAGCCAAGGGCCTAGCGGGGGACAAGAGACCCAGTACTTC. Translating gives CASSQGPSGGQETQYF.

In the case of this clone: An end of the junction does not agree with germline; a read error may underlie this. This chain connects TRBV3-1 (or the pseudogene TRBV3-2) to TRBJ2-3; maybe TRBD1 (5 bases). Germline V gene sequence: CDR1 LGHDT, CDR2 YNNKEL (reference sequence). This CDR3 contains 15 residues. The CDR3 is CASSQAGTGTGTQYF. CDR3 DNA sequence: TGTGCCAGCAGCCAAGCTGGTACAGGCACAGGTACGCAGTATTTT.

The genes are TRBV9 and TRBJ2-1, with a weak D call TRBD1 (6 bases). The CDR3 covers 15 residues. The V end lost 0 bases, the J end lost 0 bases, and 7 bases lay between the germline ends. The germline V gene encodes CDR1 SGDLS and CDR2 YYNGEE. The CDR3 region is CASSVGTDSYNEQFF. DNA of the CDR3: TGTGCCAGCAGCGTAGGGACAGACTCCTACAATGAGCAGTTCTTC.

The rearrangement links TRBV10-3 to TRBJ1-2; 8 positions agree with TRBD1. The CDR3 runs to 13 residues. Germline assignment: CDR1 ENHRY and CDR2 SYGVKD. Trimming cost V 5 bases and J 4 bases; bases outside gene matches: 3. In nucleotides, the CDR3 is TGTGCCATCAGTACGACAGGGGCCTATGGCTACACCTTC. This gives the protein CAISTTGAYGYTF.

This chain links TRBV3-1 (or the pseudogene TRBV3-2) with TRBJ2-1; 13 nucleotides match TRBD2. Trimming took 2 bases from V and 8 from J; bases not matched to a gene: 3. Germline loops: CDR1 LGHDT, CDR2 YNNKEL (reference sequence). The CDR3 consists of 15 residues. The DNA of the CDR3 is TGTGCCAGCAGCCAAAGGACTAGCGGGGGCGATGAGCAGTTCTTC. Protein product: CASSQRTSGGDEQFF.

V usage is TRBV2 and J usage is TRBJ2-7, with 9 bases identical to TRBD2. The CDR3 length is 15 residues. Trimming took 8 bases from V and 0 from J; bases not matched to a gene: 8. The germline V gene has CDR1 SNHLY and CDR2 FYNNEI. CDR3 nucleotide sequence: TGTGCCAGCCGGAGACTAGCGGAGGTCTCCTACGAGCAGTACTTC. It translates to CASRRLAEVSYEQYF. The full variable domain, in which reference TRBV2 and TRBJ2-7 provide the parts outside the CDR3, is EPEVTQTPSHQVTQMGQEVILRCVPISNHLYFYWYRQILGQKVEFLVSFYNNEISEKSEIFDDQFSVERPDGSNFTLKIRSTKLEDSAMYFCASRRLAEVSYEQYFGPGTRLTVT.

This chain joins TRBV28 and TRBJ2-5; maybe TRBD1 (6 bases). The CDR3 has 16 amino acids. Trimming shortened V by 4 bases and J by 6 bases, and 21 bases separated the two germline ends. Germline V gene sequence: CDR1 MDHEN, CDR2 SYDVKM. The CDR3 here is CASSSTGTLPRKTQYF. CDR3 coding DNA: TGTGCCAGCAGTTCAACCGGGACACTCCCGAGGAAGACCCAGTACTTC.

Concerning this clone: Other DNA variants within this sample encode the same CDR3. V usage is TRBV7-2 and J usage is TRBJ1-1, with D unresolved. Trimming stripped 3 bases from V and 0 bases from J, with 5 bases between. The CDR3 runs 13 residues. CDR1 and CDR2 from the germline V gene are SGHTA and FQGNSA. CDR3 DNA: TGTGCCAGCAGCTTGTCGGTGAACACTGAAGCTTTCTTT. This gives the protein CASSLSVNTEAFF.

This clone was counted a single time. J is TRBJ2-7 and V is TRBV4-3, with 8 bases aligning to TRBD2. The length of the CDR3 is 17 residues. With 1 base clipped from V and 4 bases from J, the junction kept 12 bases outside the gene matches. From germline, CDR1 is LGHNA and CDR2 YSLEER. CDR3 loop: CASSQGPLPGGPYEQYF. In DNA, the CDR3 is TGCGCCAGCAGCCAAGGGCCTCTGCCGGGAGGGCCGTACGAGCAGTACTTC.

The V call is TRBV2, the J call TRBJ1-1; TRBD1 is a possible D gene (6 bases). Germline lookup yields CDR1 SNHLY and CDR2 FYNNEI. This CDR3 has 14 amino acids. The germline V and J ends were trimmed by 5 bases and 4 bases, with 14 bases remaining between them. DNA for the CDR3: TGTGCCAGCAGTAACAGAAGAGGGGGCACTGAAGCTTTCTTT. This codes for CASSNRRGGTEAFF.

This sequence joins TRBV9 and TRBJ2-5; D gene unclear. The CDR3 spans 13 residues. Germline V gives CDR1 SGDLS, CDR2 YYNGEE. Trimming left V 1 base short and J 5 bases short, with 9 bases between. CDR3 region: CASSVIPLETQYF. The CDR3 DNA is TGTGCCAGCAGCGTAATCCCTCTTGAGACCCAGTACTTC.

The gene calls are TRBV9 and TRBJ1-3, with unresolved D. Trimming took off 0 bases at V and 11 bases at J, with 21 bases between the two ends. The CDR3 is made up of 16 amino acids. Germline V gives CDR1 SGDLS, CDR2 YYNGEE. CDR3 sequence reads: CASSVAPEAVSFPIYF. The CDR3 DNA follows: TGTGCCAGCAGCGTAGCCCCTGAGGCAGTGTCTTTCCCCATATATTTT.

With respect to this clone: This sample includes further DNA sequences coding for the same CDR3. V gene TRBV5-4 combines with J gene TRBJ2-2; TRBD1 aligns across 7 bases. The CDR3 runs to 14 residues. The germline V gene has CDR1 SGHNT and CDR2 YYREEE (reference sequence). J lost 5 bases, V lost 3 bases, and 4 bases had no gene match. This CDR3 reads CASSYYRGTGELFF. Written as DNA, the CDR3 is TGTGCCAGCAGCTACTACAGGGGTACCGGGGAGCTGTTTTTT.